The 12 T cell receptor beta chains below were found in one sample sequenced in a study of blood T cell repertoires in COVID-19. Method: immunoSEQ multiplex PCR; TCRdb's copy keeps in-frame clones and lacks some. The sample includes 200,000 to 300,000 clones, about 90% of them seen just once. Input material: peripheral blood. Receptors originate from a woman aged 40 to 49 with acute or convalescent COVID-19.

This clone was detected only a few times. The CDR3 spells CASSLGRDRANYGYTF. In DNA, the CDR3 is TGTGCCAGCAGCTTAGGCCGGGACAGGGCTAACTATGGCTACACCTTC. The rearrangement links TRBV7-8 to TRBJ1-2; 9 positions agree with TRBD1. CDR1 and CDR2 (germline): SGHVS, FQNEAQ. The V and J ends lost 1 base and 0 bases, in that order; junction bases with no gene match: 3. This CDR3 contains 16 residues.

This sequence joins TRBV6-5 and TRBJ2-3, with 10 nucleotides matching TRBD1. The CDR3 has 15 amino acids. CDR1 and CDR2 (germline): MNHEY, SVGAGI. Germline trimming cut 6 bases from V and 1 base from J; bases unmatched to any gene: 4. The CDR3: CASRGTGDRTDTQYF. As DNA, the CDR3 is TGTGCCAGCAGGGGGACAGGGGACCGCACAGATACGCAGTATTTT.

V is TRBV30 and J is TRBJ1-1, with 8 positions matching TRBD1. The germline V gene encodes CDR1 GTSNPN and CDR2 SVGIG (reference sequence). With V trimmed by 5 bases and J by 6 bases, 5 bases remained unmatched. The CDR3 totals 12 residues. The CDR3 loop reads CAWGQGGAEAFF. Here the CDR3 DNA reads TGTGCCTGGGGACAGGGAGGTGCTGAAGCTTTCTTT.

This chain joins TRBV10-2 and TRBJ1-1; tentatively, D is TRBD1 (5 bases). This CDR3 comprises 13 residues. Germline V gene sequence: CDR1 WSHSY, CDR2 SAAADI. V gave up 6 bases and J gave up 0 bases, with 8 bases separating them. The CDR3 is CASREQVNTEAFF. The CDR3 DNA sequence: TGCGCCAGCAGGGAACAGGTGAACACTGAAGCTTTCTTT.

This sequence joins TRBV9 and TRBJ1-1; no definite D call. This CDR3 region has 16 residues. Trimming pared 3 bases from V and 1 base from J, leaving 16 bases between. Looked up from germline, CDR1 is SGDLS and CDR2 is YYNGEE. CDR3 sequence reads: CASSAPRVETNTEAFF. The CDR3 nucleotides read TGTGCCAGCAGCGCCCCCCGAGTGGAGACGAACACTGAAGCTTTCTTT.

The rearrangement links TRBV9 to TRBJ2-3, with D uncertain. Looked up from germline, CDR1 is SGDLS and CDR2 is YYNGEE. Deletions cut 3 bases from V and 2 bases from J, with 13 bases between. The CDR3 has 15 amino acids. The CDR3: CASSARQAITDTQYF. As DNA, the CDR3 is TGTGCCAGCAGCGCCCGGCAGGCGATCACAGATACGCAGTATTTT. The variable domain in full, with the rest retrieved from reference TRBV9 and TRBJ2-3, is DSGVTQTPKHLITATGQRVTLRCSPRSGDLSVYWYQQSLDQGLQFLIQYYNGEERAKGNILERFSAQQFPDLHSELNLSSLELGDSALYFCASSARQAITDTQYFGPGTRLTVL.

J is TRBJ2-5 and V is TRBV30, with unresolved D. The CDR3 covers 13 residues. V lost 1 base, J lost 2 bases, and 8 bases lay in between. Germline V gene lookup returns CDR1 GTSNPN and CDR2 SVGIG (reference sequence). The CDR3 loop reads CAWSDHSQETQYF. CDR3 DNA: TGTGCCTGGAGTGACCACTCACAAGAGACCCAGTACTTC.

The V and J genes are TRBV2 and TRBJ2-3, with unresolved D. V shed 0 bases and J shed 6 bases, with 13 bases lying between them. This CDR3 has 15 amino acids. CDR1 and CDR2 from the germline V gene are SNHLY and FYNNEI. The CDR3 spells CASSEAPTEWDTQYF. Here the CDR3 DNA reads TGTGCCAGCAGTGAAGCTCCCACAGAGTGGGATACGCAGTATTTT.

Comment on this clone: Within the sample, other DNA sequences also encode this same CDR3. The V call is TRBV7-3, the J call TRBJ1-1; maybe TRBD1 (5 bases). Germline lookup yields CDR1 SGHTA and CDR2 FQGTGA. V was trimmed by 3 bases and J by 3 bases, leaving 8 bases between them. The CDR3 sequence is 13 residues long. The CDR3 spells CASSLGGDTEAFF. CDR3 DNA: TGTGCCAGCAGCTTGGGGGGTGACACTGAAGCTTTCTTT.

V gene TRBV14 combines with J gene TRBJ1-4; D remains ambiguous. Deletions cut 1 base from V and 4 bases from J, with 10 bases between. The germline CDR1 and CDR2 sequences are SGHDN and FVKESK. This CDR3 spans 15 amino acids. CDR3 residues: CASSQGGQLNEKLFF. The CDR3 coding sequence is TGTGCCAGCAGCCAAGGAGGGCAGCTTAATGAAAAACTGTTTTTT. The variable domain in full, with the rest retrieved from reference TRBV14 and TRBJ1-4, is EAGVTQFPSHSVIEKGQTVTLRCDPISGHDNLYWYRRVMGKEIKFLLHFVKESKQDESGMPNNRFLAERTGGTYSTLKVQPAELEDSGVYFCASSQGGQLNEKLFFGSGTQLSVL.

This rearrangement joins TRBV7-8 to TRBJ2-3; 7 positions agree with TRBD2. The germline CDR1 and CDR2 sequences are SGHVS and FQNEAQ. CDR3 length: 14 residues. V gave up 2 bases and J gave up 2 bases; unmatched junction bases: 1. The CDR3 region is CASSLRGDTDTQYF. CDR3 DNA: TGTGCCAGCAGCTTACGGGGGGACACAGATACGCAGTATTTT.

The chain employs TRBV9 and TRBJ1-2, with 12 bases lining up with TRBD1. Germline CDR1 is SGDLS and CDR2 is YYNGEE. There are 17 residues in the CDR3. V lost 3 bases and J lost 4; bases outside the gene matches: 10. DNA of the CDR3: TGTGCCAGCAGCGAGGGACAGGGGGCTGACTCCGTCTATGGCTACACCTTC. Translating gives CASSEGQGADSVYGYTF.